Listed here are 32 T cell receptor beta chains from one sample, sequenced in a study of blood T cell repertoires in COVID-19. Repertoires were generated with immunoSEQ multiplex PCR, while TCRdb's copy carries only in-frame clones and drops some. The sample lists some 170,000 clones; about 91% were seen once. Sequencing was carried out using peripheral blood. These receptors all stem from a woman in her 50s with acute or convalescent COVID-19.

The chain is built from TRBV5-1 and TRBJ2-3; 8 bases are a match to TRBD2. The V and J ends lost 3 bases and 1 base, in that order; junction bases with no gene match: 7. The CDR3 length is 16 residues. Germline V CDR1 and CDR2: SGHRS, YFSETQ. In DNA form, the CDR3 reads TGCGCCAGCAGCTCGGCAGCACTAGCGGGCACAGATACGCAGTATTTT. It translates to CASSSAALAGTDTQYF.

The J gene is TRBJ1-2, the V gene TRBV7-9, with D possibly being TRBD1 (5 bases). Deletions cut 6 bases from V and 4 bases from J, with 12 bases between. Germline V gene lookup returns CDR1 SEHNR and CDR2 FQNEAQ (reference sequence). This CDR3 is 13 amino acids long. The CDR3 coding sequence is TGTGCCAGCAGAGATGACAGACTCTATGGCTACACCTTC. Protein product: CASRDDRLYGYTF.

This rearrangement joins TRBV6-5 to TRBJ1-3, with D possibly TRBD1 on 5 matching bases. The CDR3 contains 14 residues. Germline lookup yields CDR1 MNHEY and CDR2 SVGAGI. With 6 bases removed from V and 0 bases from J, the gap between germline ends came to 9 bases. CDR3 nucleotides: TGTGCCAGCAGGGGCCAGGGCTCTGGAAACACCATATATTTT. Its protein is CASRGQGSGNTIYF.

The V call is TRBV4-3, the J call TRBJ2-3; 10 nucleotides line up with TRBD1. The CDR3 spans 15 residues. Germline CDR1 reads LGHNA; CDR2 reads YSLEER. J was trimmed by 2 bases and V by 7 bases; bases with no gene match: 6. This CDR3 reads CASNQGTGVTDTQYF. The CDR3 DNA follows: TGCGCCAGCAACCAGGGGACAGGGGTCACAGATACGCAGTATTTT.

This clone was picked up one time. The rearrangement uses TRBV2 and TRBJ2-5, with 7 bases lining up with TRBD2. The J segment lost 5 bases and the V segment lost 6 bases, leaving 15 bases of the junction unmatched. The CDR3 loop spans 16 amino acids. The germline V gene has CDR1 SNHLY and CDR2 FYNNEI. CDR3 amino acids: CASRGGEVLKKETQYF. In DNA form, the CDR3 reads TGTGCCAGCAGGGGGGGGGAAGTTCTCAAGAAGGAGACCCAGTACTTC.

CDR3 bases: TGTGCCAGCAGCCCGGAAACGGGCTATGGCTACACCTTC. Protein: CASSPETGYGYTF. This chain joins TRBV12-3 or TRBV12-4 and TRBJ1-2; no clear D. V lost 6 bases, J lost 4 bases, and 12 bases lay in between. The CDR3 has 13 amino acids.

A single count supports this clone. Additional DNA sequences in this sample encode the identical CDR3. The rearrangement uses TRBV5-1 and TRBJ2-3, with D possibly matching TRBD2 (5 bases). Germline V lookup: CDR1 SGHRS, CDR2 YFSETQ. The CDR3 loop spans 15 amino acids. Trimming removed 0 bases from V and 1 base from J, with 9 bases in between. The chain's CDR3 is CASSLVTGGTDTQYF. CDR3 coding DNA: TGCGCCAGCAGCTTGGTAACCGGGGGCACAGATACGCAGTATTTT.

The chain carries TRBV6-6 and TRBJ1-1; TRBD1 aligns across 7 bases. The CDR3 sequence is 12 residues long. With 4 bases clipped from V and 11 bases from J, the junction kept 7 bases outside the gene matches. Germline-derived CDR1 and CDR2 are MNHNY and SVGAGI (reference sequence). In DNA form, the CDR3 reads TGTGCCAGCAGTTTTCAGGGGGGATTGGCTTTCTTT. Protein: CASSFQGGLAFF.

The chain carries TRBV5-1 and TRBJ1-1, with TRBD1 as a possible D gene (6 bases). V dropped 4 bases and J dropped 1 base, with 20 bases sitting between them. This CDR3 is built from 17 residues. The germline V gene has CDR1 SGHRS and CDR2 YFSETQ. The CDR3 spells CASSLLGGQWGNTEAFF. Here the CDR3 DNA reads TGCGCCAGCAGCCTCCTAGGCGGACAGTGGGGGAACACTGAAGCTTTCTTT.

This clone was seen at least ten times. The V gene is TRBV6-6, the J gene TRBJ2-1; perhaps TRBD2 as D (5 bases). Trimming pared 5 bases from V and 0 bases from J, leaving 11 bases between. The CDR3 has 15 amino acids. Germline values: CDR1 MNHNY, CDR2 SVGAGI (reference sequence). The CDR3 nucleotides are TGTGCCAGCAGTGCGGAGGATCGCTCCTACAATGAGCAGTTCTTC. This codes for CASSAEDRSYNEQFF.

This clone was detected only a few times. This sequence joins TRBV4-2 and TRBJ1-4; no reliable D call. The germline V gene has CDR1 LGHNA and CDR2 YNFKEQ. The V gene lost 5 bases and the J gene lost 4 bases, with 11 bases spanning the gap. This CDR3 has 14 residues. CDR3 sequence (DNA): TGTGCCAGCAGCAGGAGGGAGGATAATGAAAAACTGTTTTTT. Translation gives CASSRREDNEKLFF.

This rearrangement joins TRBV28 to TRBJ2-7; TRBD1 matches 7 bases. With 2 bases clipped from V and 7 bases from J, the junction kept 5 bases outside the gene matches. The CDR3 covers 13 residues. Germline V gene data show CDR1 as MDHEN and CDR2 as SYDVKM. The CDR3 loop is CASSLPDREEQYF. CDR3 sequence (DNA): TGTGCCAGCAGTTTACCAGACAGGGAAGAGCAGTACTTC.

The table lists this clone with a count of one. The CDR3: CASSLAPGGTGELFF. The CDR3 nucleotides are TGCGCCAGCAGCTTGGCTCCGGGAGGCACCGGGGAGCTGTTTTTT. The chain recombines TRBV5-1 with TRBJ2-2; 7 nucleotides align to TRBD2. This CDR3 comprises 15 residues. V gave up 0 bases and J gave up 4 bases; unmatched junction bases: 3. Germline V gives CDR1 SGHRS, CDR2 YFSETQ.

V usage is TRBV18 and J usage is TRBJ2-3, with 8 positions matching TRBD1. The germline CDR1 and CDR2 sequences are KGHSH and LQKENI. The CDR3 loop spans 16 amino acids. V trimming: 4 bases; J trimming: 2 bases; junction bases outside the gene matches: 8. The CDR3 DNA is TGTGCCAGCTCACGATTACAGGGGGACATCACAGATACGCAGTATTTT. Translated, it gives CASSRLQGDITDTQYF.

The V gene is TRBV11-1, the J gene TRBJ2-5; a possible D gene is TRBD2 (5 bases). V dropped 5 bases and J dropped 2 bases, with 12 bases sitting between them. Per germline, CDR1 SGHAT and CDR2 FQDESV (reference sequence). The CDR3 spans 14 residues. The CDR3: CASSPTILQETQYF. DNA for the CDR3: TGTGCCAGCAGCCCGACTATCCTGCAAGAGACCCAGTACTTC.

The chain carries TRBV6-2 or TRBV6-3 and TRBJ1-5; 7 bases agree with TRBD1. The length of the CDR3 is 18 residues. Trimming removed 2 bases from V and 2 bases from J; junction bases left unmatched: 12. Germline CDR1 reads MNHEY; CDR2 reads SVGEGT. Written as DNA, the CDR3 is TGTGCCAGCAGTTACCCGACTTTAGACAGGGTTGGCAATCAGCCCCAGCATTTT. This codes for CASSYPTLDRVGNQPQHF.

The chain joins TRBV5-1 to TRBJ2-1; no clear D gene. Trimming cost V 0 bases and J 4 bases, with 8 bases left between them. The CDR3 is made up of 14 amino acids. Germline CDR1 is SGHRS and CDR2 is YFSETQ. CDR3 residues: CASSLELLYNEQFF. CDR3 DNA sequence: TGCGCCAGCAGCTTGGAACTATTGTACAATGAGCAGTTCTTC.

The rearrangement uses TRBV20-1 and TRBJ1-2; 12 nucleotides match TRBD1. The CDR3 has 16 amino acids. CDR1 and CDR2 (germline): DFQATT, SNEGSKA (reference sequence). J was trimmed by 5 bases and V by 3 bases; bases with no gene match: 10. The CDR3 here is CSASSPGQGAQYGYTF. As DNA, the CDR3 is TGCAGTGCTAGTTCTCCGGGACAGGGGGCACAATATGGCTACACCTTC.

V usage is TRBV9 and J usage is TRBJ1-4; D remains ambiguous. CDR1 and CDR2 from the germline V gene are SGDLS and YYNGEE. V was clipped by 4 bases and J by 0 bases, with 10 bases between them. CDR3 length: 15 residues. Written as DNA, the CDR3 is TGTGCCAGCAGCACCTTCACTTCAACTAATGAAAAACTGTTTTTT. This sequence encodes CASSTFTSTNEKLFF.

The chain couples TRBV27 to TRBJ2-7; weak D call: TRBD1 (5 bases). Trimming shortened V by 0 bases and J by 3 bases, and 12 bases separated the two germline ends. This CDR3 contains 15 residues. Per the germline V gene, CDR1 is MNHEY and CDR2 is SMNVEV (reference sequence). The CDR3 nucleotides read TGTGCCAGCAGTTTATCGCGGCCAGGGATCTACGAGCAGTACTTC. It codes for CASSLSRPGIYEQYF.

The sample holds one count of this clone. The gene calls are TRBV11-3 and TRBJ1-1; a possible D gene is TRBD1 (5 bases). Trimming removed 1 base from V and 7 bases from J, with 10 bases in between. This CDR3 spans 13 amino acids. Germline values: CDR1 SGHNT, CDR2 YENEEA. DNA for the CDR3: TGTGCCAGCAGCTTAGGAATGGGGGGTGAAGCTTTCTTT. Translated, it gives CASSLGMGGEAFF.

This clone was recorded only once. CDR3 coding DNA: TGTGCCAGCAGCCCAGCGACCCGCACTGAAGCTTTCTTT. Its protein product is CASSPATRTEAFF. V usage is TRBV11-2 and J usage is TRBJ1-1; D is unclear. Germline CDR1 is SGHAT and CDR2 is FQNNGV. The CDR3 sequence is 13 residues long. Trimming shortened V by 5 bases and J by 4 bases, and 11 bases separated the two germline ends.

The chain links TRBV25-1 to TRBJ2-7, with D perhaps TRBD1 (5 bases). This CDR3 is built from 14 residues. Germline values: CDR1 MGHDK, CDR2 SYGVNS. Trimming cost V 8 bases and J 0 bases, with 14 bases left between them. The CDR3 DNA sequence: TGTGCCAGCGGGGCCACCACAGGCTCCTACGAGCAGTACTTC. Residues: CASGATTGSYEQYF.

The chain uses TRBV3-1 (or the pseudogene TRBV3-2) and TRBJ1-1; 7 bases fit TRBD1. Looked up from germline, CDR1 is LGHDT and CDR2 is YNNKEL (reference sequence). J lost 3 bases, V lost 1 base, and 2 bases had no gene match. This CDR3 has 14 residues. The DNA of the CDR3 is TGTGCCAGCAGCCAAGCGGGACAGCACACTGAAGCTTTCTTT. Translating it yields CASSQAGQHTEAFF.

The chain is built from TRBV5-8 and TRBJ1-1; tentative D call: TRBD1 (6 bases). This CDR3 contains 15 residues. The germline V gene has CDR1 SGHTS and CDR2 YDEGEE. V was cut by 2 bases and J by 3 bases, with 14 bases left in between. The CDR3 coding sequence is TGTGCCAGCAGCTTTCTACAGGGAAGTCACACTGAAGCTTTCTTT. Residues: CASSFLQGSHTEAFF.

The count of this clone is one. This rearrangement joins TRBV27 to TRBJ2-2; D is possibly TRBD1 (6 bases). The CDR3 sequence is 13 residues long. CDR1 MNHEY and CDR2 SMNVEV come from the germline V gene (reference sequence). The V gene lost 7 bases and the J gene lost 7 bases, with 13 bases spanning the gap. In DNA form, the CDR3 reads TGTGCCAGCAACCAGGGGAGAGACGGGGAGCTGTTTTTT. It translates to CASNQGRDGELFF.

The chain has TRBV5-1 and TRBJ1-2; TRBD1 matches at 8 bases. CDR3 size: 14 residues. The V segment lost 5 bases and the J segment 5 bases; nucleotides outside the gene matches: 8. Germline V CDR1 and CDR2: SGHRS, YFSETQ. The CDR3: CASRSTGGAYGYTF. The CDR3 DNA sequence: TGCGCCAGCAGGTCCACAGGGGGGGCATATGGCTACACCTTC.

The chain links TRBV5-1 to TRBJ2-5; no reliable D call. The germline gives CDR1 SGHRS, CDR2 YFSETQ. The CDR3 sequence is 13 residues long. V was trimmed by 0 bases and J by 4 bases, leaving 7 bases between them. The CDR3 sequence is CASSLGLPETQYF. CDR3 DNA sequence: TGCGCCAGCAGCTTGGGTCTCCCAGAGACCCAGTACTTC.

V is TRBV9 and J is TRBJ1-4, with 7 bases fitting TRBD1. Germline V CDR1 and CDR2: SGDLS, YYNGEE. This CDR3 is built from 14 residues. J was trimmed by 7 bases and V by 4 bases; bases with no gene match: 7. The CDR3 region has the DNA TGTGCCAGCAGCTTTAGGGGACAGCGTGAAAAACTGTTTTTT. Its protein is CASSFRGQREKLFF.

This chain uses TRBV19 with TRBJ2-3; the match to TRBD2 covers 10 bases. The CDR3 is made up of 17 amino acids. Germline V gives CDR1 LNHDA, CDR2 SQIVND (reference sequence). The V segment lost 1 base and the J segment 2 bases; nucleotides outside the gene matches: 6. The CDR3 is CASSIGASGGHTDTQYF. CDR3 in DNA: TGTGCCAGTAGTATAGGGGCTAGCGGGGGCCACACAGATACGCAGTATTTT.

V usage is TRBV18 and J usage is TRBJ2-2; 7 nucleotides line up with TRBD1. The CDR3 totals 17 residues. Germline V gives CDR1 KGHSH, CDR2 LQKENI. V was clipped by 5 bases and J by 1 base; unmatched bases: 10. CDR3 DNA sequence: TGTGCCAGCTCAGCCACAGGGGCTCAATTGAACACCGGGGAGCTGTTTTTT. Translation: CASSATGAQLNTGELFF. Using reference TRBV18 and TRBJ2-2 for the parts outside the CDR3, the full variable domain is NAGVMQNPRHLVRRRGQEARLRCSPMKGHSHVYWYRQLPEEGLKFMVYLQKENIIDESGMPKERFSAEFPKEGPSILRIQQVVRGDSAAYFCASSATGAQLNTGELFFGEGSRLTVL.

This clone was seen once. The chain has TRBV1 and TRBJ1-2; the D call of TRBD1 is as the table states it, not checked on the DNA. TRBV1 is a pseudogene. The CDR3 is made up of 15 amino acids. The CDR3 here is CTSSHPPDSPYGYTF. DNA of the CDR3: TGCACCAGCAGCCATCCCCCGGACAGCCCCTATGGCTACACCTTC.